This TCR beta chain was identified in a study of blood T cell repertoires in COVID-19. Study at large: COVID-19 samples, acute and convalescent, were from the United States, Italy and Spain. PBMCs, B-cell-depleted T cells, or T cells provided the cDNA or gDNA that made up the material.

The ends were cut back, 5 bases at V and 6 bases at J, with 11 bases in the middle. CDR3 length: 12 residues. Study processing details: Amplifying reference gene primers gave estimates of nucleated cell counts. Measured with immunoSEQ multiplex PCR; TCRdb has only the in-frame clones, and not every one. V and J calls and clone size are copied from that table; D and trimming were computed from the DNA. The repertoire includes under 300,000 clones, approximately 86% of them detected once, and under 9% sits in the top ten. The sequence derives from a woman in her sixties or seventies with active or convalescent COVID-19. Material for sequencing was peripheral blood. The V call is TRBV6-7, the J call TRBJ2-7, with TRBD1 as a possible D gene (5 bases). TRBV6-7 is labeled an ORF, and its function is uncertain. The CDR3 reads CASSPAGLEQYF. DNA of the CDR3: TGTGCCAGCAGTCCGGCAGGGCTCGAGCAGTACTTC.